The TCR beta chain described here comes from a study of T-cell memory formation after mild COVID-19 (dated by TCRdb to the early 2020s). For context, the study as a whole: TCR sequence clusters from the two donors were largely donor specific. Longitudinal TCRalpha and TCRbeta repertoire sequencing tracked T-cell clones expanding and contracting after mild COVID-19 in a couple of donors. Two young, previously healthy adult volunteers, one female and one male, were included in the cohort.

This clonotype was counted a few times. Its antigen remains unidentified. The input lacks base qualities; no much larger clone sits a single base away. What the study reported, not specific to this receptor: The detection of some responding clones in pre-infection memory suggests that pre-existing cross-reactive memory T cells joined the SARS-CoV-2 response. The second-wave clones that peaked on day 37 were not confirmed to be SARS-CoV-2 specific. The study included only a couple of mild cases, and larger cohorts that include severe cases with pre-infection samples were judged to be necessary. Contracting CD4+ clones appeared mostly in the CM and EM memory subsets, whereas CD8+ clones were enriched in EMRA. Clones contracting from day 15 to 85 had balanced CD4/CD8 phenotypes, while a second wave expanding from day 15 to 37 was biased towards CD4+.

Sequencing used an Illumina NovaSeq 6000. TCRalpha and TCRbeta cDNA libraries were constructed by 5'RACE with constant-segment primers, with sample barcodes and unique molecular identifiers being introduced. RNA was extracted from every sample with Trizol reagent. Library amplification was performed in two PCR steps, and a second sample barcode and Illumina TruSeq adapters were introduced in the second step. The libraries were sequenced on an Illumina NovaSeq using 2 x 150 bp paired-end reads. On the study's bioinformatics: Demultiplexing of reads and collapsing into UMI-guided consensus sequences were performed with migec v1.2.7. Using mixcr v2.1.11, UMI consensuses were aligned to TRA and TRB V and J templates and then assembled into clonotypes. Clonotypes were classified as expanded or contracted when called significant by both edgeR and NoisET, with noise models trained on biological replicates. For edgeR calls, the cutoffs were a false discovery rate-adjusted p below 0.01 and a log2 fold-change threshold of 1. As an exploratory analysis of dynamics, PCA with hierarchical clustering was applied to max-normalized trajectories of the 1000 most abundant clonotypes. Each responding clone was given a CD4 or CD8 phenotype based on the CD4+ and CD8+ repertoires, which had been sequenced separately. TCRdb cleaned the public reads at Q25 with fastp, built clones with MiXCR and kept in-frame beta chains. All rows with the same CDR3 protein become a single entry with the most common DNA and genes. What appears here as the V and J calls and clone size reflects TCRdb's work, not the paper's. This sample has about 350,000 distinct CDR3 sequences in its table, and around 30% of those were observed once. Approximately 15% of the sample belongs to the ten largest clones.

Ficoll-Paque density gradient centrifugation was used to isolate PBMCs. The clonotype was recovered from an adult woman who had mild COVID-19 (a few samples of this study predate the infection). The sample titles of this study are shuffled in the database, so cell type and time point are left out; the donor was told from shared clones. Sequencing used PBMCs or a T cell subset sorted from them (not recorded which).

The CDR3: CASADRDRFYEQYF. The DNA sequence is given as TGTGCCAGCGCCGACCGGGACAGGTTCTACGAGCAGTACTTC. The rearranged segments are TRBV12-3 or TRBV12-4 and TRBJ2-7; 8 of the junction bases match TRBD1. Trimming accounts for 8 bases at V and 3 bases at J, while the number of junction bases matched to no gene is 9. The CDR3 holds 14 amino acids from the cysteine to the phenylalanine. Only the CDR3 DNA is retained, 42 bases long and in frame from the first base.